The entry below gives a single TCR beta chain sequence along with its context. This specimen belongs to a study of blood T cell repertoires in COVID-19. The data were produced by immunoSEQ multiplex PCR, yet TCRdb's version contains in-frame clones alone and is incomplete. The data hold around 83,000 clones, with 75% to 90% observed a single time. The V segment lost 3 bases and the J segment 2 bases; nucleotides outside the gene matches: 9. The CDR3 is 16 residues long. Per the germline V gene, CDR1 is DFQATT and CDR2 is SNEGSKA (reference sequence). The rearrangement links TRBV20-1 to TRBJ2-3; the match to TRBD2 covers 9 bases. Specimen: peripheral blood. This clonotype was obtained from a man aged 45-65 years with active or convalescent COVID-19. The DNA for the CDR3 is TGCAGTGCTAGTCCGCCGGGACTAGCAGCCACAGATACGCAGTATTTT. Protein: CSASPPGLAATDTQYF.